This T cell receptor beta chain originates from a study of T-cell memory formation after mild COVID-19. The TCR alpha and TCR beta cDNA libraries, bearing sample barcodes and UMIs, were generated by 5'RACE using constant-segment primers. TCRdb passed the 5' RACE reads through MiXCR, listing each CDR3 protein once. The repertoire holds about 90,000 distinct CDR3 sequences, with about 12% as singletons. CDR3 length equals 13 residues. The ends were cut back, 0 bases at V and 10 bases at J, with 10 bases in the middle. From germline, CDR1 is SGHAT and CDR2 FQNNGV. General study points: Contracting clones localized mainly to CM and EM when CD4+ and mainly to EMRA when CD8+.

As concerns this clonotype: Its antigen remains unknown.

The TCR sequence derives from an adult woman who had mild COVID-19 (a few samples of this study predate the infection). Cell type and time point are not known. This chain connects TRBV11-2 to TRBJ1-5; D ambiguous. The sequenced sample was PBMCs or a T cell subset sorted from them (not recorded which). The CDR3 nucleotides read TGTGCCAGCAGCTTAGAAATGGGGTATCCCCAGCATTTT. It is translated as CASSLEMGYPQHF.